These T cell receptor beta chains were read from a single sample in a study of T cell changes during pregnancy in multiple sclerosis. Profiling relied on immunoSEQ multiplex PCR, and the TCRdb table lists in-frame clones only, not all of them. The sample includes 52,000 or so clones, over 80% of them seen just once. Sequenced here: CD4+ T cells from peripheral blood mononuclear cells, sampled in the first trimester of pregnancy. These receptors were taken from a female donor with multiple sclerosis, enrolled in a pregnancy study. Each CDR3 is given with its conserved first and last residue. D genes are given only for firm matches. A row's size may be missing; if present it is once, few, many or a size class.

j_call clone_size d_call v_call cdr3_aa cdr3_nt
TRBJ2-1 . . TRBV30 CAWSRAYNEQFF TGTGCCTGGAGCCGAGCCTATAATGAGCAGTTCTTC
TRBJ1-2 . . TRBV18 CASSPLTGFGYTF TGTGCCAGCTCACCACTCACAGGGTTTGGCTACACCTTC
TRBJ1-1 once TRBD1 TRBV15 CATSTQGAQNTEAFF TGTGCCACCAGCACGCAGGGGGCGCAGAACACTGAAGCTTTCTTT
TRBJ1-6 . TRBD1 TRBV6-1 CASSDDRETYNSPLHF TGTGCCAGCAGTGACGACAGGGAGACCTATAATTCACCCCTCCACTTT
TRBJ2-2 . TRBD2 TRBV4-1 CASSQVAGNRYTGELFF TGCGCCAGCAGCCAAGTAGCGGGAAACAGATACACCGGGGAGCTGTTTTTT
TRBJ1-3 . . TRBV5-1 CASSLARQPGNTIYF TGCGCCAGCAGCTTGGCTCGACAACCTGGAAACACCATATATTTT
TRBJ1-2 few TRBD1 TRBV7-9 CASSFGQGHGYTF TGTGCCAGCAGCTTCGGACAGGGACATGGCTACACCTTC
TRBJ1-4 . . TRBV10-3 CAASEGSKDEKLFF TGTGCCGCCTCGGAGGGGTCGAAAGATGAAAAACTGTTTTTT
TRBJ1-5 . TRBD1 TRBV19 CASSLFGQGGNQPQHF TGTGCCAGTAGTTTGTTCGGACAGGGAGGGAATCAGCCCCAGCATTTT
TRBJ2-7 . TRBD1 TRBV27 CASSPRTGISYEQYF TGTGCCAGCAGTCCCCGGACAGGGATATCCTACGAGCAGTACTTC
TRBJ1-5 . TRBD1 TRBV6-1 CASRGQGAGQPQHF TGTGCCAGCAGGGGACAGGGGGCAGGTCAGCCCCAGCATTTT
TRBJ2-2 once TRBD2 TRBV5-4 CASSLIRGANTGELFF TGTGCCAGCAGCTTGATTCGGGGGGCGAACACCGGGGAGCTGTTTTTT
TRBJ1-1 . . TRBV27 CASSLGRATEAFF TGTGCCAGCAGTTTGGGCAGGGCTACTGAAGCTTTCTTT
TRBJ1-2 . TRBD1 TRBV7-6 CASSAGQGATYGYTF TGTGCCAGCAGCGCCGGACAGGGGGCAACTTATGGCTACACCTTC
TRBJ2-3 . . TRBV27 CASSWSAADTQYF TGTGCCAGCAGCTGGTCGGCGGCAGATACGCAGTATTTT
TRBJ2-3 . . TRBV27 CASSPTRGALTPTDTQYF TGTGCCAGCAGTCCCACCCGGGGAGCGCTAACCCCCACAGATACGCAGTATTTT
TRBJ2-7 . . TRBV18 CASSPSSYEQYF TGTGCCAGCTCCCCTAGCTCCTACGAGCAGTACTTC
TRBJ1-1 . . TRBV5-1 CASSKRREKTNTEAFF TGCGCCAGCAGCAAGCGACGGGAGAAGACGAACACTGAAGCTTTCTTT
TRBJ2-5 . TRBD2 TRBV5-1 CASSFTSGRGTETQYF TGCGCCAGCAGCTTTACTAGCGGGAGGGGTACGGAGACCCAGTACTTC
TRBJ1-4 . TRBD1 TRBV2 CASSWDRAANEKLFF TGTGCCAGCAGTTGGGACAGGGCGGCTAATGAAAAACTGTTTTTT
TRBJ1-1 . . TRBV6-5 CASRKQVNTEAFF TGTGCCAGCAGAAAACAAGTGAACACTGAAGCTTTCTTT
TRBJ1-1 . . TRBV6-1 CASSEPIEAFF TGTGCCAGCAGTGAACCTATTGAAGCTTTCTTT
TRBJ1-1 . . TRBV6-5 CASSLSRKQLYTEAFF TGTGCCAGCAGTTTATCGCGAAAACAGTTATACACTGAAGCTTTCTTT
TRBJ2-5 . TRBD1 TRBV7-3 CASSLQGQAQETQYF TGTGCCAGCAGCCTACAAGGACAGGCCCAAGAGACCCAGTACTTC
TRBJ2-7 . . TRBV11-3 CASSLDLMGATGHEQYF TGTGCCAGCAGCTTAGATCTAATGGGGGCAACGGGGCACGAGCAGTACTTC
TRBJ2-5 . TRBD1 TRBV5-1 CASSKKRGQTEDQETQYF TGCGCCAGCAGCAAAAAAAGGGGACAGACCGAAGACCAAGAGACCCAGTACTTC
TRBJ1-1 . . TRBV6-5 CASSQQTVGDTEAFF TGTGCCAGCAGTCAACAGACAGTAGGTGACACTGAAGCTTTCTTT
TRBJ1-5 . . TRBV19 CASRTTGGNQPQHF TGTGCCAGTAGGACTACGGGGGGCAATCAGCCCCAGCATTTT
TRBJ2-1 once TRBD2 TRBV7-9 CASSQGLAGFVDEQFF TGTGCCAGCAGCCAGGGACTAGCGGGATTTGTCGATGAGCAGTTCTTC
TRBJ1-1 . . TRBV5-1 CASKVQGGPNTEAFF TGCGCCAGCAAGGTCCAGGGAGGCCCGAACACTGAAGCTTTCTTT
TRBJ2-2 . . TRBV7-9 CASSQDWMGERELFF TGTGCCAGCAGCCAGGACTGGATGGGTGAGAGGGAGCTGTTTTTT